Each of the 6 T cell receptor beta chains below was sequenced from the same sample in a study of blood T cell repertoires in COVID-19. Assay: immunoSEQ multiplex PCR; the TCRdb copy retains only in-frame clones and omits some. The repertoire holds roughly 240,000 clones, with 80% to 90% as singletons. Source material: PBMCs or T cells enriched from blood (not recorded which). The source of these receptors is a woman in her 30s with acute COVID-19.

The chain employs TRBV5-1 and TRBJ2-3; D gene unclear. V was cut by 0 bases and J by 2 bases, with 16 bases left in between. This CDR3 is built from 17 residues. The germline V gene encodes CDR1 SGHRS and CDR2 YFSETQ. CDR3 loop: CASSLAASRVYTDTQYF. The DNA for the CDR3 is TGCGCCAGCAGCTTGGCGGCTAGTCGGGTATACACAGATACGCAGTATTTT.

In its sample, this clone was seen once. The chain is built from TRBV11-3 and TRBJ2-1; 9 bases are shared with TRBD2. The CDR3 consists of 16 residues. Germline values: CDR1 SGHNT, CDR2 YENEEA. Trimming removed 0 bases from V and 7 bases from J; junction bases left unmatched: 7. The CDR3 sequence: CASSLEGSGGRNEQFF. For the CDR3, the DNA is TGTGCCAGCAGCTTAGAGGGTAGCGGGGGCCGGAATGAGCAGTTCTTC.

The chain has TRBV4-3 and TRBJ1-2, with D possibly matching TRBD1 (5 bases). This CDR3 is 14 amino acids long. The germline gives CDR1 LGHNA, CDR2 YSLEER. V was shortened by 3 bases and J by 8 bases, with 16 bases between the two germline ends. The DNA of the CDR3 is TGCGCCAGCAGCCATCCCCCGGGGGATCAAGGCTACACCTTC. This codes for CASSHPPGDQGYTF.

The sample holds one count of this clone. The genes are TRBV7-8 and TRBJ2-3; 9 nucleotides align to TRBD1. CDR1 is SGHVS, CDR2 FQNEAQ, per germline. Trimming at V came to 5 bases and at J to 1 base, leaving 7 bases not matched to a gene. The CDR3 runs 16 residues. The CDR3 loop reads CASSTNRGLGTDTQYF. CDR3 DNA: TGTGCCAGCAGCACAAACAGGGGGCTGGGCACAGATACGCAGTATTTT.

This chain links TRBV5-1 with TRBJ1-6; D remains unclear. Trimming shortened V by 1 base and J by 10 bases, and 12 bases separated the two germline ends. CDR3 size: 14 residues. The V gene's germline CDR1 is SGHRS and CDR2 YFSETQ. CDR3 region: CASSLTREWSPLHF. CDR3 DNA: TGCGCCAGCAGCTTGACACGGGAATGGTCACCCCTCCACTTT.

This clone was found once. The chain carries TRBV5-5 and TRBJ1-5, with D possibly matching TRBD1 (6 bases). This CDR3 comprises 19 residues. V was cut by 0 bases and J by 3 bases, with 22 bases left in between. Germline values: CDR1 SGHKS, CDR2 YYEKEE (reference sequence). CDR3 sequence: CASSLDITYRAFDNQPQHF. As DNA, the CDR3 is TGTGCCAGCAGCTTGGATATCACCTACAGGGCTTTCGACAATCAGCCCCAGCATTTT.